This TCR beta chain was sequenced during a study of T cell clonotyping in hematopoietic cell transplantation. Stated time point: recipient sample about 28 days before transplant, after cytoreduction. The method was immunoSEQ multiplex PCR; TCRdb's version includes in-frame clones alone and lacks a portion of them. The repertoire holds about 28,000 clones, approximately 81% seen once, with approximately 1.7% in the top ten. Germline CDR1 and CDR2: KGHSH and LQKENI. The CDR3 consists of 13 residues. Trimming cost V 2 bases and J 5 bases, with 7 bases left between them. Sequencing used peripheral blood mononuclear cells, obtained before stem cell transplant. V gene TRBV18 combines with J gene TRBJ1-5; D uncertain. The sequence was collected from a man aged 40-50 years with acute myeloid leukemia. Some clones in this sample may be carry-over from other donors' samples. The CDR3 bases are TGTGCCAGCTCACCAGGGTATGATCAGCCCCAGCATTTT. Translation gives CASSPGYDQPQHF.